This TCR beta chain was sequenced in a study of OX40 agonist ivuxolimab in advanced cancers. Autoimmune disease history or systemic immunosuppression led to patients being barred. The length of the CDR3 is 15 residues. Looked up from germline, CDR1 is SGHVS and CDR2 is FQNEAQ. The V end lost 4 bases, the J end lost 2 bases, and 13 bases lay between the germline ends. Produced via immunoSEQ multiplex PCR; TCRdb's table is partial and in-frame only. In the table there are tens of thousands of clones, over 80% of which are singletons. This receptor was obtained from an adult with an advanced solid tumor such as melanoma, head and neck, liver or kidney cancer. The V and J genes are TRBV7-8 and TRBJ2-3; perhaps TRBD2 as D (5 bases). The input for sequencing was CD4+ or CD8+ T cells sorted from blood, taken in a trial of the OX40 agonist ivuxolimab. Here the CDR3 DNA reads TGTGCCAGCAGCTCATCCGACTATTCCACAGATACGCAGTATTTT. It is translated as CASSSSDYSTDTQYF.